Shown below are 26 T cell receptor beta chains from a single sample sequenced in a study of human T cells and chemical hapten exposure. TCRdb redid the calling of the RACE reads with MiXCR, one entry per CDR3 protein. The table lists approximately 100,000 distinct CDR3 sequences, approximately 10% of them singletons. The time point denotes: patch test 1, 2 weeks after DPC sensitization. The treatment is: therapeutic diphenylcyclopropenone sensitization with weekly scalp DPC. Here the sequenced sample was whole blood, taken in connection with sensitization to the hapten diphenylcyclopropenone (DPC). The receptors originated from a woman between 40 and 55 years old with alopecia areata. Some clones in this sample may be carry-over from other donors' samples.

This clonotype was seen only a few times. This chain links TRBV20-1 with TRBJ2-7, with 7 bases identical to TRBD2. The CDR3 totals 13 residues. Germline-derived CDR1 and CDR2 are DFQATT and SNEGSKA (reference sequence). V gave up 5 bases and J gave up 6 bases; unmatched junction bases: 10. The CDR3 region has the DNA TGCAGTGCTCCCGACACCGGGAGGTTCGAGCAGTACTTC. It encodes CSAPDTGRFEQYF.

This clonotype was detected ten times or more. The chain combines TRBV10-3 with TRBJ1-1; maybe TRBD1 (6 bases). This CDR3 is 15 amino acids long. The V end was cut by 4 bases, the J end by 1 base, with 13 bases between. The germline gives CDR1 ENHRY, CDR2 SYGVKD. CDR3 amino acids: CAISGLDRPNTEAFF. The CDR3 coding sequence is TGTGCCATCAGTGGACTTGACAGGCCGAACACTGAAGCTTTCTTT.

This clonotype was counted between two and nine times. The V gene is TRBV29-1, the J gene TRBJ2-4, with 11 bases fitting TRBD1. The CDR3 is made up of 14 amino acids. Germline V gene lookup returns CDR1 SQVTM and CDR2 ANQGSEA. J gave up 7 bases and V 0 bases, and 2 bases lay outside the gene matches. CDR3 loop: CSVEDGTGGNIQYF. The CDR3 region has the DNA TGCAGCGTTGAAGATGGGACAGGGGGGAACATTCAGTACTTC.

This clonotype was seen a few times. The CDR3 DNA follows: TGTGCCAGCAGCCCACCGGGGGGACCTAACTATGGCTACACCTTC. Its protein is CASSPPGGPNYGYTF. The chain links TRBV7-2 to TRBJ1-2, with D possibly matching TRBD1 (5 bases). The length of the CDR3 is 15 residues. Germline V gene lookup returns CDR1 SGHTA and CDR2 FQGNSA. The V end was cut by 5 bases, the J end by 0 bases, with 13 bases between.

This clonotype was counted between two and nine times. V is TRBV7-2 and J is TRBJ1-1; D call uncertain. The V and J ends lost 7 bases and 3 bases respectively, with 15 bases between them. The germline V gene has CDR1 SGHTA and CDR2 FQGNSA. This CDR3 region has 14 residues. This chain's CDR3 is CASMESPADTEAFF. CDR3 nucleotide sequence: TGTGCCAGCATGGAGTCCCCGGCGGACACTGAAGCTTTCTTT.

Ten or more counts support this clonotype. This rearrangement joins TRBV20-1 to TRBJ2-3, with D possibly TRBD2 on 6 matching bases. Germline V lookup: CDR1 DFQATT, CDR2 SNEGSKA (reference sequence). CDR3 size: 14 residues. With 3 bases removed from V and 1 base from J, the gap between germline ends came to 11 bases. CDR3 residues: CSASPLARTDTQYF. The CDR3 bases are TGCAGTGCTAGTCCCCTAGCGCGCACAGATACGCAGTATTTT.

The table lists this clonotype with a few counts. The V gene is TRBV9, the J gene TRBJ1-2; no reliable D call. Trimming took off 4 bases at V and 4 bases at J, with 11 bases between the two ends. The CDR3 spans 13 residues. The germline V gene has CDR1 SGDLS and CDR2 YYNGEE. CDR3 amino acids: CASSPEGLYGYTF. CDR3 nucleotide sequence: TGTGCCAGCAGCCCGGAGGGCCTCTATGGCTACACCTTC.

V and J are TRBV5-5 and TRBJ2-5, with 8 positions matching TRBD1. CDR3 length equals 16 residues. After removal of 0 bases from V and 1 base from J, the junction contained 5 bases not matched to a gene. CDR1 SGHKS and CDR2 YYEKEE come from the germline V gene (reference sequence). The CDR3 nucleotides are TGTGCCAGCAGCTTGGGAGGGACAGGTTCCCAAGAGACCCAGTACTTC. It codes for CASSLGGTGSQETQYF.

This clonotype was detected ten times or more. V usage is TRBV10-3 and J usage is TRBJ2-1; D is perhaps TRBD1 or TRBD2 (5 bases each). This CDR3 is built from 15 residues. V was clipped by 2 bases and J by 7 bases, with 15 bases between them. CDR1 and CDR2 from the germline V gene are ENHRY and SYGVKD. CDR3 in amino acids: CAISEPNGAINEQFF. The CDR3 coding sequence is TGTGCCATCAGTGAGCCGAACGGGGCAATAAATGAGCAGTTCTTC.

The rearrangement uses TRBV4-2 and TRBJ2-2; 9 bases are shared with TRBD2. The V gene's germline CDR1 is LGHNA and CDR2 YNFKEQ. The CDR3 extends over 17 amino acids. Trimming cost V 6 bases and J 2 bases; bases outside gene matches: 10. The CDR3 DNA follows: TGTGCCAGCAGTGGCTTTCTAGCGGGGACCAACACCGGGGAGCTGTTTTTT. Residues: CASSGFLAGTNTGELFF.

The V call is TRBV18, the J call TRBJ1-2; weak D call: TRBD1 (6 bases). The CDR3 covers 14 residues. Germline V gives CDR1 KGHSH, CDR2 LQKENI. V gave up 3 bases and J gave up 12 bases, with 20 bases separating them. CDR3: CASSPPNRASADTF. For the CDR3, the DNA is TGTGCCAGCTCACCTCCCAACAGGGCGTCCGCGGACACCTTC.

The chain uses TRBV19 and TRBJ2-2; D is possibly TRBD2 (6 bases). The CDR3 totals 15 residues. Germline loops: CDR1 LNHDA, CDR2 SQIVND (reference sequence). V was clipped by 8 bases and J by 1 base, with 14 bases between them. The CDR3 region is CASASGVWNTGELFF. The DNA for the CDR3 is TGTGCCAGTGCGTCGGGAGTATGGAACACCGGGGAGCTGTTTTTT.

As regards this clonotype: It is likely a read error, because the conserved phenylalanine at the end of the CDR3 is missing. It is unclear where the CDR3 begins or ends on the DNA, so no DNA is shown, and the CDR3 is as TCRdb lists it. V is TRBV29-1 and J is TRBJ1-2; the table's D call of TRBD1 was not tested on the DNA. Looked up from germline, CDR1 is SQVTM and CDR2 is ANQGSEA. Inclusive of both ends, the CDR3 amounts to 8 amino acids. CDR3 residues: CSVGLDRI.

This clonotype was seen ten or more times. The chain has TRBV28 and TRBJ2-6; no clear D. V was shortened by 5 bases and J by 2 bases, with 7 bases between the two germline ends. The CDR3 totals 14 residues. Germline CDR1 MDHEN, CDR2 SYDVKM. In nucleotides, the CDR3 is TGTGCCAGCAGTCGAGTTACTGGGGCCAACGTCCTGACTTTC. Its translation is CASSRVTGANVLTF.

This clonotype was counted many times. V usage is TRBV29-1 and J usage is TRBJ1-1, with D tentatively TRBD1 (5 bases). V shed 4 bases and J shed 1 base, with 10 bases lying between them. This CDR3 has 13 residues. The germline V gene has CDR1 SQVTM and CDR2 ANQGSEA. The CDR3 DNA sequence: TGCAGCGTTGTCTCGGGGCCGAACACTGAAGCTTTCTTT. Protein sequence: CSVVSGPNTEAFF.

The V and J genes are TRBV29-1 and TRBJ2-1; TRBD2 aligns across 8 bases. This CDR3 contains 14 residues. The V gene end was trimmed by 6 bases and the J gene end by 14 bases; junction bases not matched to a gene: 18. Germline V CDR1 and CDR2: SQVTM, ANQGSEA. The DNA of the CDR3 is TGCAGCGTGTCAACCGGGACATCGGGAGGGGGGAAGTTCTTC. Translation: CSVSTGTSGGGKFF.

This clonotype was seen repeatedly, ten times or more. V is TRBV4-3 and J is TRBJ1-2; D ambiguous. CDR1 LGHNA and CDR2 YSLEER come from the germline V gene. The V end was cut by 4 bases, the J end by 8 bases, with 11 bases between. The CDR3 length is 12 residues. The chain's CDR3 is CASSPPNGGYTF. The CDR3 DNA reads as TGCGCCAGCAGCCCTCCGAACGGGGGCTACACCTTC.

The genes are TRBV12-3 or TRBV12-4 and TRBJ2-7; D possibly corresponds to TRBD2 (7 bases). The CDR3 runs 15 residues. The ends were cut back, 6 bases at V and 2 bases at J, with 17 bases in the middle. The CDR3 here is CASSLRGGVTYEQYF. CDR3 sequence (DNA): TGTGCCAGCAGCTTACGAGGGGGGGTTACCTACGAGCAGTACTTC.

The V and J genes are TRBV29-1 and TRBJ1-2; TRBD1 might be the D (5 bases). The CDR3 is 13 amino acids. V gave up 3 bases and J gave up 4 bases, with 12 bases separating them. Germline CDR1 reads SQVTM; CDR2 reads ANQGSEA. The CDR3 DNA sequence: TGCAGCGTTGACGAAGGGACCCTCTATGGCTACACCTTC. It codes for CSVDEGTLYGYTF.

The sample holds many counts of this clonotype. The J gene is TRBJ2-3, the V gene TRBV12-3 or TRBV12-4; 10 bases are a match to TRBD2. The V segment lost 7 bases and the J segment 1 base; nucleotides outside the gene matches: 2. This CDR3 region has 14 residues. CDR3 nucleotide sequence: TGTGCCAGCAAGCTAGCGGGGGGCACAGATACGCAGTATTTT. It yields the protein CASKLAGGTDTQYF.

This clonotype was detected a few times. CDR3 protein: CASSPMGGSNQPQHF. The CDR3 coding sequence is TGTGCCAGCAGCCCCATGGGTGGTAGCAATCAGCCCCAGCATTTT. This chain joins TRBV5-6 and TRBJ1-5; D remains unclear. The V gene lost 4 bases and the J gene lost 0 bases, with 11 bases spanning the gap. Germline V CDR1 and CDR2: SGHDT, YYEEEE. CDR3 size: 15 residues.

The chain links TRBV29-1 to TRBJ1-1, with D unclear. CDR1 and CDR2 from the germline V gene are SQVTM and ANQGSEA. The V and J ends lost 6 bases and 4 bases respectively, with 15 bases between them. CDR3 length: 13 residues. DNA of the CDR3: TGCAGCGTCTCCGCGGCGCTGGGCACTGAAGCTTTCTTT. It is translated as CSVSAALGTEAFF.

This clonotype has just a few counts. V is TRBV7-2 and J is TRBJ2-7; D unresolved. CDR1 SGHTA and CDR2 FQGNSA come from the germline V gene. CDR3 size: 14 residues. V dropped 2 bases and J dropped 2 bases, with 10 bases sitting between them. The CDR3 sequence is CASSLNEWAYEQYF. CDR3 DNA sequence: TGTGCCAGCAGCTTAAACGAATGGGCCTACGAGCAGTACTTC. The variable domain in full, completed from reference TRBV7-2 and TRBJ2-7, reads GAGVSQSPSNKVTEKGKDVELRCDPISGHTALYWYRQSLGQGLEFLIYFQGNSAPDKSGLPSDRFSAERTGGSVSTLTIQRTQQEDSAVYLCASSLNEWAYEQYFGPGTRLTVT.

The table lists this clonotype with many counts. The CDR3 DNA reads TGCAGTGCTAGCTCTAGCAATAGCCTTGACAATGAGCAGTTCTTC. This encodes CSASSSNSLDNEQFF. The chain has TRBV20-1 and TRBJ2-1; possible D gene TRBD2, 5 bases. Germline CDR1 is DFQATT and CDR2 is SNEGSKA (reference sequence). V was shortened by 3 bases and J by 5 bases, with 17 bases between the two germline ends. This CDR3 is 15 amino acids long.

V and J are TRBV24-1 and TRBJ2-2; 7 bases match TRBD2. V was clipped by 9 bases and J by 4 bases; unmatched bases: 4. Germline assignment: CDR1 KGHDR and CDR2 SFDVKD. This CDR3 comprises 13 residues. The CDR3 reads CATPGGTTGELFF. The CDR3, as DNA: TGTGCCACCCCGGGGGGAACCACCGGGGAGCTGTTTTTT.

This clonotype was seen many times. DNA of the CDR3: TGTGCCAGCAGCCAGGCCGGGGGCCTGGTCTACGAGCAGTACTTC. Encoded protein: CASSQAGGLVYEQYF. The chain is built from TRBV3-1 and TRBJ2-7; D possibly uses TRBD1 or TRBD2 (6 bases each). Between the trimmed V and J ends, which lost 3 bases and 3 bases, there was a span of 15 bases. The V gene's germline CDR1 is LGHDT and CDR2 YNNKEL (reference sequence). This CDR3 comprises 15 residues.